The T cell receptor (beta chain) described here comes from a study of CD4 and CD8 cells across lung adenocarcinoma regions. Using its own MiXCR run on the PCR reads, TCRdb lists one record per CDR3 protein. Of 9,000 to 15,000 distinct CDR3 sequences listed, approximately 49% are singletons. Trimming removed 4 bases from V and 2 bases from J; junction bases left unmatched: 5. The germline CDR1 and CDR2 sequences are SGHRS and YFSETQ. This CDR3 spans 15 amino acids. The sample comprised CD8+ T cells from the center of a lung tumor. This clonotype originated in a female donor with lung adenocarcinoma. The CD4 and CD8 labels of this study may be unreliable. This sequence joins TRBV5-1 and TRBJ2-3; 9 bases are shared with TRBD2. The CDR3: CASSTSGGNTDTQYF. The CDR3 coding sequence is TGCGCCAGCAGCACAAGCGGGGGGAACACAGATACGCAGTATTTT.